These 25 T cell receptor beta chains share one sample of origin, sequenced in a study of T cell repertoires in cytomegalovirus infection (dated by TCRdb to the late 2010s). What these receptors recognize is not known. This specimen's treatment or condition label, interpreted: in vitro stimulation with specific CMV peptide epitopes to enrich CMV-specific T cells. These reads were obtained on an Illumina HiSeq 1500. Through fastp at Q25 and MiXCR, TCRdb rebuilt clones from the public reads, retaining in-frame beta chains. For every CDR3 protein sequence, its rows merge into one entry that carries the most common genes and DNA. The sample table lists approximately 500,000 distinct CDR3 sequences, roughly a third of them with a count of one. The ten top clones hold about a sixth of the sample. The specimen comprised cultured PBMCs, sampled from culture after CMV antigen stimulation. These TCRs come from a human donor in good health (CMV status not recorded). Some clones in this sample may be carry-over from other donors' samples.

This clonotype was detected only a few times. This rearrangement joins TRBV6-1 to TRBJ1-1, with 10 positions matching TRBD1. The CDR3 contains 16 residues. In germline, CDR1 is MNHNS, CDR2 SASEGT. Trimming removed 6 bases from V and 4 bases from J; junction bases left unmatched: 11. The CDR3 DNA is TGTGCCAGCAGACCGGGACAGGGGCTGAGGAGCACTGAAGCTTTCTTT. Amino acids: CASRPGQGLRSTEAFF.

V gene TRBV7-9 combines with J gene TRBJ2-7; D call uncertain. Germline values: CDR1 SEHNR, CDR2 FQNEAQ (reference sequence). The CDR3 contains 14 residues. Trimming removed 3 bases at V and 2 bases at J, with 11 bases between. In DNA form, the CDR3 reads TGTGCCAGCAGCTTCGCCGCAGGCACCTACGAGCAGTACTTC. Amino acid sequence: CASSFAAGTYEQYF.

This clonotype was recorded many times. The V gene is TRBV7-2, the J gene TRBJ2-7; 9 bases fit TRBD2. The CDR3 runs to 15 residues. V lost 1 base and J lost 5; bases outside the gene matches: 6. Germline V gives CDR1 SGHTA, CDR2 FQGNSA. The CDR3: CASSLGGRASDEQYF. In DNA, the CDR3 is TGTGCCAGCAGCTTAGGCGGGAGGGCCTCGGACGAGCAGTACTTC.

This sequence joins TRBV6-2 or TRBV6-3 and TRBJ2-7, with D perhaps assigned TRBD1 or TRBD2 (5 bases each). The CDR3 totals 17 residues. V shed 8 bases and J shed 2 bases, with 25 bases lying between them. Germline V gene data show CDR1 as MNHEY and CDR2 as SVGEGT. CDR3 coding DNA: TGTGCCAGCTCCTCTCCGGGACCCATGGGGAAGACCTACGAGCAGTACTTC. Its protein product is CASSSPGPMGKTYEQYF.

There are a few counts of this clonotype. CDR3 DNA sequence: TGTGCCAGCAGCTTTGGGACAGGGGAAGCCTTACCCACAGATACGCAGTATTTT. This translates into CASSFGTGEALPTDTQYF. The genes are TRBV5-4 and TRBJ2-3; TRBD1 matches 10 bases. V shed 2 bases and J 2 bases; nucleotides not matched to a gene: 11. The CDR3 has 18 residues. Germline assignment: CDR1 SGHNT and CDR2 YYREEE (reference sequence).

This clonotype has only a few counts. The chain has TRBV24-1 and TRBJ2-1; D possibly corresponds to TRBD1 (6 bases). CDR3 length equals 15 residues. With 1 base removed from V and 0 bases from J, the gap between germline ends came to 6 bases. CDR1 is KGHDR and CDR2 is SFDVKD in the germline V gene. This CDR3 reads CATSDLQGSYNEQFF. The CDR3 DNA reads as TGTGCCACCAGTGATTTACAGGGCTCCTACAATGAGCAGTTCTTC.

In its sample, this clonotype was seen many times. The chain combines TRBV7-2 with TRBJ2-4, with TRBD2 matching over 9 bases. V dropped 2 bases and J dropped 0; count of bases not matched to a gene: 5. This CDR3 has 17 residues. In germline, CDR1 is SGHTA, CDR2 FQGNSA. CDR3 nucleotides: TGTGCCAGCAGCTTATTCGCACTAGCGGGAGCCAAAAACATTCAGTACTTC. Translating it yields CASSLFALAGAKNIQYF.

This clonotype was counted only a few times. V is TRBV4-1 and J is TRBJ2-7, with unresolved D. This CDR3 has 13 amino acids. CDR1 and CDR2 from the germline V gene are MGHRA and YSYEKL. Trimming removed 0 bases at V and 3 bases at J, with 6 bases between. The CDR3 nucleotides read TGCGCCAGCAGCCAAGAGTTAGGCTACGAGCAGTACGTC. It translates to CASSQELGYEQYV.

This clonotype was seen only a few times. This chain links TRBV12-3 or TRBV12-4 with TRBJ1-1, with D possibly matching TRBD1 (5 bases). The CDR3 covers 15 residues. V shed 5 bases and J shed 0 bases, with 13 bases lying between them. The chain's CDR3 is CASSPRAGVNTEAFF. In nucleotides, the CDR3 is TGTGCCAGCAGTCCCAGGGCGGGGGTGAACACTGAAGCTTTCTTT.

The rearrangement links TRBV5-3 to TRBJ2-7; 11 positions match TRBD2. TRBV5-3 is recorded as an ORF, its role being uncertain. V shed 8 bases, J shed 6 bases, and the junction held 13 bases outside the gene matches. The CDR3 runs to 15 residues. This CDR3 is CASSFSGRDETEQYV. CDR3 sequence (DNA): TGTGCCAGCAGTTTTAGCGGGAGGGACGAGACCGAGCAGTACGTC.

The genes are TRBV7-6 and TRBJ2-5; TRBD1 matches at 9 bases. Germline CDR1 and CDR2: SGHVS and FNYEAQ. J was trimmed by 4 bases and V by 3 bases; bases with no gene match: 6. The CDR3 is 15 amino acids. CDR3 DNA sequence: TGTGCCAGCAGCTTCACAACAGGGGGCAGAGAGACCCAGTACTTC. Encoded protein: CASSFTTGGRETQYF.

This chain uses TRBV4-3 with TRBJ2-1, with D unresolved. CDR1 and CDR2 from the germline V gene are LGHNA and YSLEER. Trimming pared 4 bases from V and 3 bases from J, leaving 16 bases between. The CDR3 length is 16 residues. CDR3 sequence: CASSPNWPLVYNEQFF. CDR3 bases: TGCGCCAGCAGCCCTAATTGGCCCTTGGTCTACAATGAGCAGTTCTTC.

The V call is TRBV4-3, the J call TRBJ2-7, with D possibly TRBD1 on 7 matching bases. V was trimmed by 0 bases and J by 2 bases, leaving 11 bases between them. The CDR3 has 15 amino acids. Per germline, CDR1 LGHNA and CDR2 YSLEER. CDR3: CASSQEPRGAYEQYF. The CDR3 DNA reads TGCGCCAGCAGCCAAGAGCCCAGGGGGGCCTACGAGCAGTACTTC.

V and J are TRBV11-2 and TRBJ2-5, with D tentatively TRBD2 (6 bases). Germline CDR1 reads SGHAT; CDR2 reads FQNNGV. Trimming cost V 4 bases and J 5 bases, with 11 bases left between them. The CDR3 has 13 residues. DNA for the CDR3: TGTGCCAGCAGCTCTGGGGGGTCGGAGACCCAGTACTTC. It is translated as CASSSGGSETQYF.

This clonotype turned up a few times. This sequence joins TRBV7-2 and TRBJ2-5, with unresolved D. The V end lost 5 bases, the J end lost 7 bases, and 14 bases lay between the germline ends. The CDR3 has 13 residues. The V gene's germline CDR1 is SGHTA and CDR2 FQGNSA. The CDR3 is CASSTPNHGTQYF. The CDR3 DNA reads TGTGCCAGCAGCACTCCCAACCACGGGACCCAGTACTTC.

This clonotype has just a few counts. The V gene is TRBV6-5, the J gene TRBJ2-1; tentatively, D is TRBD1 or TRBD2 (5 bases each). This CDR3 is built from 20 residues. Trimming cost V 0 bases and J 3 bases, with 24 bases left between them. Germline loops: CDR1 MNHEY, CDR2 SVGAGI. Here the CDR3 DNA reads TGTGCCAGCAGTTACTCTTGGGGGTCATTAAAAGCGGACGTCTACAATGAGCAGTTCTTC. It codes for CASSYSWGSLKADVYNEQFF.

CDR3 DNA sequence: TGTGCCAGCAGCTTAGTCAGCGGGACTGAAGCTTTCTTT. It is translated as CASSLVSGTEAFF. The gene calls are TRBV5-6 and TRBJ1-1; D remains ambiguous. V was shortened by 2 bases and J by 5 bases, with 10 bases between the two germline ends. The germline gives CDR1 SGHDT, CDR2 YYEEEE. The CDR3 has 13 residues.

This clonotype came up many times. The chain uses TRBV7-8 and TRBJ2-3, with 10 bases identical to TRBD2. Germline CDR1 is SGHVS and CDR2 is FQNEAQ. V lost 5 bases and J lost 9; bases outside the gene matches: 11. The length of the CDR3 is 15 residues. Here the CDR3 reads CASSRLAGDSGTQYF. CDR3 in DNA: TGTGCCAGCAGCCGGCTAGCGGGGGATTCAGGGACGCAGTATTTT.

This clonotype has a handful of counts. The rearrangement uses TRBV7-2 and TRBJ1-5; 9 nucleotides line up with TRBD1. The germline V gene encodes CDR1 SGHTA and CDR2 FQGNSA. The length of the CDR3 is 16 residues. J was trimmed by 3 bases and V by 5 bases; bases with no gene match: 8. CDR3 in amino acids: CASSPGTGPSNQPQHF. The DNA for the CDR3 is TGTGCCAGCAGCCCTGGGACAGGGCCCTCCAATCAGCCCCAGCATTTT.

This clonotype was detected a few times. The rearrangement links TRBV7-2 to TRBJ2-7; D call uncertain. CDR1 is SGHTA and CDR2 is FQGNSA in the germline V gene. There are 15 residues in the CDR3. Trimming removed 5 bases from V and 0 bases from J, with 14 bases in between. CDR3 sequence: CASSLGSRNSYEQYF. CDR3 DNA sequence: TGTGCCAGCAGCCTAGGCTCGCGGAACTCCTACGAGCAGTACTTC.

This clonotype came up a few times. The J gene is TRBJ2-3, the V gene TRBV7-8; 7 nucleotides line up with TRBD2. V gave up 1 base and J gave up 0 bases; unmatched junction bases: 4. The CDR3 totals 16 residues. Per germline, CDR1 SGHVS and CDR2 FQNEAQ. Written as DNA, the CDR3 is TGTGCCAGCAGCTTAGTGGATAGCGGGAGCACAGATACGCAGTATTTT. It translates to CASSLVDSGSTDTQYF.

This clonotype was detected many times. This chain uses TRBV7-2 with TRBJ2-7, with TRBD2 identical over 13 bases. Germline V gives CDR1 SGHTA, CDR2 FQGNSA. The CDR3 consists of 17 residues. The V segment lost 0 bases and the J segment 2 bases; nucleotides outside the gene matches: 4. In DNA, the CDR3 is TGTGCCAGCAGCTTAGCTCCCACTAGCGGGAGGGCCTACGAGCAGTACTTC. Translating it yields CASSLAPTSGRAYEQYF.

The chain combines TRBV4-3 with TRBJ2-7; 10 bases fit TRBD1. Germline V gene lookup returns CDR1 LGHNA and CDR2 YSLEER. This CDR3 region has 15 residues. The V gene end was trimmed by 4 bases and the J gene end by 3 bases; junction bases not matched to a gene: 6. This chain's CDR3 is CASSPSGTGDYEQYF. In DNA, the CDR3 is TGCGCCAGCAGCCCCTCGGGGACAGGGGACTACGAGCAGTACTTC.

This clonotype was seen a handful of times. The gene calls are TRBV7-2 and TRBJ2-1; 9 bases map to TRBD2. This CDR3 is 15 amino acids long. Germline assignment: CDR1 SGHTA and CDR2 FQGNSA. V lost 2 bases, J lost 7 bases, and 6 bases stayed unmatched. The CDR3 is CASSLSSGSSNEQFF. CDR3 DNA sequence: TGTGCCAGCAGCTTAAGTAGCGGGAGTAGTAATGAGCAGTTCTTC.

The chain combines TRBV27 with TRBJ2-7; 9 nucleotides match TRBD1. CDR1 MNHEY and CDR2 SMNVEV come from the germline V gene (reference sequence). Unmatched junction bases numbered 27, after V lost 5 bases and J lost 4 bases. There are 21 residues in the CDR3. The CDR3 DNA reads TGTGCCAGCAGTCGACGATCTACAGGGGGCCCGTCCGCCTTACCACTTTACGAGCAGTACTTC. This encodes CASSRRSTGGPSALPLYEQYF.